The clone carrying this TCR beta chain was counted many times. The antigen is not known. This record comes from a study of CD8 T cells in ankylosing spondylitis. Study results and caveats: In ankylosing spondylitis blood, a motif of roughly eight highly homologous TCR beta variants appeared characteristic. Disease-linked clones bore a CD8+ phenotype and were relatively rare in peripheral blood.

CDR3 length equals 16 residues. V shed 5 bases and J 0 bases; nucleotides not matched to a gene: 9. CDR1 MNHEY and CDR2 SMNVEV come from the germline V gene (reference sequence). Generation of TCR beta libraries employed quantitative 5'-RACE incorporating molecular barcodes. A single record per CDR3 protein comes from TCRdb applying MiXCR to the 5' RACE reads. The sample shows about 39,000 distinct CDR3 sequences, less than 4% of them seen only once. The TCR sequence derives from a male donor with ankylosing spondylitis or in good health (not recorded which). The rearrangement links TRBV27 to TRBJ2-7; 8 bases map to TRBD1. Material for sequencing was blood, either unsorted or a sorted T cell fraction (not recorded which). The DNA for the CDR3 is TGTGCCAGCAGTCTCCCTCGACAGGGGAACTCCTACGAGCAGTACGTC. Translating gives CASSLPRQGNSYEQYV.